The rows below give T cell receptor beta chains drawn from one sample of a study of cytomegalovirus exposure and HLA in healthy donors. Data came from immunoSEQ multiplex PCR; TCRdb stores just in-frame clones and leaves some out. This sample yields a few hundred thousand clones, of which 88% are seen a single time; about 2.9% belongs to the top ten. The specimen sequenced was PBMCs. These receptors all stem from a woman aged 18-29 years in good health and CMV-seronegative. Both conserved end residues are part of each CDR3.

CDR3 protein: CASSLWGDDYEQYF
V gene: TRBV5-5
J gene: TRBJ2-7

CDR3 protein: CASSVGSAVYEQYF
V gene: TRBV2
J gene: TRBJ2-7

CDR3 protein: CASSQVQAEKPQHF
V gene: TRBV4-1
J gene: TRBJ1-5

CDR3 protein: CASSQEHRDTLGYTF
V gene: TRBV4-3
J gene: TRBJ1-2

CDR3 protein: CASSPQTGALADTQYF
V gene: TRBV27
J gene: TRBJ2-3

CDR3 protein: CASSFVGGGSGELFF
V gene: TRBV28
J gene: TRBJ2-2

CDR3 protein: CASSWAGKGNQPQHF
V gene: TRBV19
J gene: TRBJ1-5

CDR3 protein: CASSLAGEELFF
V gene: TRBV28
J gene: TRBJ2-2

CDR3 protein: CASSQAHFAGGGAGANVLTF
V gene: TRBV4-1
J gene: TRBJ2-6

CDR3 protein: CAFQGLANEQFF
V gene: TRBV30
J gene: TRBJ2-1

CDR3 protein: CASSQTGTSGRGRLNEQFF
V gene: TRBV4-1
J gene: TRBJ2-1

CDR3 protein: CASSPTGTLNNEQFF
V gene: TRBV7-3
J gene: TRBJ2-1

CDR3 protein: CASSDSGELFF
V gene: TRBV2
J gene: TRBJ2-2

CDR3 protein: CASSLKNRAGQPQHF
V gene: TRBV28
J gene: TRBJ1-5

CDR3 protein: CATSRDRQGGELFF
V gene: TRBV15
J gene: TRBJ2-2

CDR3 protein: CASSVADFSYEQYF
V gene: TRBV9
J gene: TRBJ2-7

CDR3 protein: CASSRTPTPYNEQFF
V gene: TRBV27
J gene: TRBJ2-1

CDR3 protein: CASSLAAGGYGYTF
V gene: TRBV5-8
J gene: TRBJ1-2

CDR3 protein: CASSLAGASNYGYTF
V gene: TRBV7-2
J gene: TRBJ1-2

CDR3 protein: CASRSGQGATYEQYF
V gene: TRBV5-1
J gene: TRBJ2-7

CDR3 protein: CAWAGGLTGELFF
V gene: TRBV30
J gene: TRBJ2-2

CDR3 protein: CASSQAVVQRETTSTDTQYF
V gene: TRBV4-1
J gene: TRBJ2-3

CDR3 protein: CASSQGRIATNEKLFF
V gene: TRBV4-1
J gene: TRBJ1-4

CDR3 protein: CASSSSGTQYF
V gene: TRBV7-2
J gene: TRBJ2-3

CDR3 protein: CASSGGRNTIYF
V gene: TRBV5-1
J gene: TRBJ1-3

CDR3 protein: CASRLAGGDLAKNIQYF
V gene: TRBV28
J gene: TRBJ2-4

CDR3 protein: CASSQVGPGGEKLFF
V gene: TRBV4-1
J gene: TRBJ1-4

CDR3 protein: CASSLVGAETVNEQFF
V gene: TRBV7-6
J gene: TRBJ2-1

CDR3 protein: CASSPTFGTVETQYF
V gene: TRBV2
J gene: TRBJ2-5

CDR3 protein: CASSLEGANQPQHF
V gene: TRBV28
J gene: TRBJ1-5

CDR3 protein: CASSVGTGDYGYTF
V gene: TRBV7-8
J gene: TRBJ1-2

CDR3 protein: CASSQEAFGRGVEQYF
V gene: TRBV4-3
J gene: TRBJ2-7

CDR3 protein: CASSHQGVTGELFF
V gene: TRBV6-5
J gene: TRBJ2-2

CDR3 protein: CASSFVLADSYNEQFF
V gene: TRBV7-9
J gene: TRBJ2-1

CDR3 protein: CASSSEFVDEKLFF
V gene: TRBV6-1
J gene: TRBJ1-4

CDR3 protein: CSVGAGGSDEQYF
V gene: TRBV29-1
J gene: TRBJ2-7

CDR3 protein: CASSPAGQPPYEQYF
V gene: TRBV6-1
J gene: TRBJ2-7

CDR3 protein: CASRGSGELEPQHF
V gene: TRBV28
J gene: TRBJ1-5

CDR3 protein: CASSAGTLNTEAFF
V gene: TRBV5-6
J gene: TRBJ1-1

CDR3 protein: CASSPQRTDYSNQPQHF
V gene: TRBV18
J gene: TRBJ1-5

CDR3 protein: CASSPNPGTGGVETQYF
V gene: TRBV18
J gene: TRBJ2-5

CDR3 protein: CASSRGTVGTEAFF
V gene: TRBV4-1
J gene: TRBJ1-1

CDR3 protein: CASSLNAGRPYF
V gene: TRBV5-4
J gene: TRBJ2-7

CDR3 protein: CASSQEGTGSYEQYF
V gene: TRBV4-2
J gene: TRBJ2-7